Presented here are 32 T cell receptor beta chains from one specimen sequenced in a study of CD8 T cells in ankylosing spondylitis. TCRdb ran MiXCR on the 5' RACE reads and lists one entry per CDR3 protein. Among some 840,000 distinct CDR3 sequences listed, roughly 12% were seen once. Regarding the study as a whole: A motif in TCR beta, a set of about 8 highly homologous variants, appeared characteristic of ankylosing spondylitis blood.

The antigens these receptors bind are not known. Sequenced material: blood, either unsorted or a sorted T cell fraction (not recorded which). These TCRs come from a male donor with ankylosing spondylitis.

As concerns this clonotype: This sequence may be a read error, since a much larger clone differs from it by one base. The chain joins TRBV11-2 to TRBJ1-1, with no clear D. CDR1 SGHAT and CDR2 FQNNGV come from the germline V gene. V was clipped by 3 bases and J by 1 base, with 6 bases between them. CDR3 length: 13 amino acids. The CDR3 DNA reads TGTGCCAGCAGCTTCATGGGGAACACTGAAGCTTTCTTT. Its translation: CASSFMGNTEAFF.

The chain joins TRBV4-2 to TRBJ2-7; D ambiguous. CDR3 length: 14 amino acids. The V end was cut by 0 bases, the J end by 4 bases, with 10 bases between. Per the germline V gene, CDR1 is LGHNA and CDR2 is YNFKEQ. CDR3 residues: CASSQEIVNYEQYF. The CDR3 DNA reads as TGTGCCAGCAGCCAAGAGATAGTCAATTACGAGCAGTACTTC.

This clonotype showed up just a few times. The gene calls are TRBV20-1 and TRBJ2-1; the D is unclear. The CDR3 has 12 residues. V gave up 3 bases and J gave up 4 bases, with 7 bases separating them. Germline V lookup: CDR1 DFQATT, CDR2 SNEGSKA (reference sequence). Here the CDR3 reads CSARSNYNEQFF. In DNA form, the CDR3 reads TGCAGTGCTAGGTCAAATTACAATGAGCAGTTCTTC.

This clonotype was counted ten times or more. The chain uses TRBV29-1 and TRBJ1-1, with no clear D. The CDR3 length is 9 residues. Looked up from germline, CDR1 is SQVTM and CDR2 is ANQGSEA. The germline V and J ends were trimmed by 3 bases and 8 bases, with 4 bases remaining between them. For the CDR3, the DNA is TGCAGCGTTGACCCAGAAGCTTTCTTT. This translates into CSVDPEAFF.

There are a few counts of this clonotype. The rearrangement links TRBV2 to TRBJ1-5; 9 nucleotides line up with TRBD1. CDR3 size: 14 residues. Germline V gene lookup returns CDR1 SNHLY and CDR2 FYNNEI. The junction had 3 bases not matched to a gene; V was cut back by 4 bases and J by 5 bases. The CDR3 nucleotides are TGTGCCAGCAGTGGGGACAGGGAATATCAGCCCCAGCATTTT. This sequence encodes CASSGDREYQPQHF.

This clonotype has ten or more counts. The gene calls are TRBV5-6 and TRBJ1-5; unclear D gene. Germline CDR1 SGHDT, CDR2 YYEEEE. The CDR3 has 15 residues. V lost 1 base and J 0 bases, leaving 8 bases between the germline ends. CDR3 bases: TGTGCCAGCAGCTTGTTTGGGAATAGCAATCAGCCCCAGCATTTT. Amino acids: CASSLFGNSNQPQHF.

This clonotype was detected many times. This chain uses TRBV12-3 or TRBV12-4 with TRBJ2-5, with D perhaps matching TRBD1 or TRBD2 (6 bases each). This CDR3 has 13 amino acids. V lost 6 bases and J lost 7, with 15 bases in between. The CDR3: CASSRWTAGTQYF. In nucleotides, the CDR3 is TGTGCCAGCAGCCGCTGGACAGCGGGGACCCAGTACTTC.

This clonotype was counted between two and nine times. V usage is TRBV7-2 and J usage is TRBJ1-5, with D possibly matching TRBD1 (5 bases). Trimming removed 4 bases at V and 0 bases at J, with 13 bases between. Per germline, CDR1 SGHTA and CDR2 FQGNSA. The CDR3 is made up of 16 amino acids. CDR3 residues: CASSSPGGVSNQPQHF. As DNA, the CDR3 is TGTGCCAGCAGCTCGCCCGGGGGGGTTAGCAATCAGCCCCAGCATTTT.

The chain employs TRBV24-1 and TRBJ2-3, with a possible D match to TRBD1 (5 bases). V was pared by 4 bases and J by 10 bases, with 23 bases between. Germline CDR1 and CDR2: KGHDR and SFDVKD. This CDR3 contains 16 residues. DNA of the CDR3: TGTGCCACCAGTGACTCAGGGCCTCGTCTTCTTTTGGCGCAGTATTTT. It yields the protein CATSDSGPRLLLAQYF.

This rearrangement joins TRBV5-1 to TRBJ2-7, with D perhaps TRBD2 (6 bases). Germline CDR1 reads SGHRS; CDR2 reads YFSETQ. There are 15 residues in the CDR3. V dropped 5 bases and J dropped 3 bases, with 18 bases sitting between them. CDR3 sequence: CASSYSGGAHYEQYF. CDR3 in DNA: TGCGCCAGCAGTTACTCCGGGGGTGCGCACTACGAGCAGTACTTC.

The chain joins TRBV12-3 or TRBV12-4 to TRBJ1-2, with a weak D call TRBD1 (5 bases). The CDR3 loop spans 14 amino acids. With 0 bases removed from V and 4 bases from J, the gap between germline ends came to 9 bases. CDR3 DNA sequence: TGTGCCAGCAGTTTAGCCAGGGATCCCTATGGCTACACCTTC. It encodes CASSLARDPYGYTF.

The rearrangement joins TRBV4-1 to TRBJ1-5; 7 bases agree with TRBD1. With 3 bases clipped from V and 1 base from J, the junction kept 18 bases outside the gene matches. CDR1 and CDR2 from the germline V gene are MGHRA and YSYEKL. The CDR3 extends over 20 amino acids. This CDR3 reads CASSQGVDREWVTSNQPQHF. The CDR3, as DNA: TGCGCCAGCAGCCAGGGCGTAGACAGGGAATGGGTCACGAGCAATCAGCCCCAGCATTTT.

The sample holds a few counts of this clonotype. This sequence joins TRBV12-3 or TRBV12-4 and TRBJ1-3; D is ambiguous. Trimming took 4 bases from V and 0 from J, leaving 7 bases between them. The CDR3 spans 14 residues. As DNA, the CDR3 is TGTGCCAGCAGTTCTCTTGACTCTGGAAACACCATATATTTT. Protein sequence: CASSSLDSGNTIYF.

This clonotype was seen more than once but under ten times. The gene calls are TRBV7-2 and TRBJ1-5, with 11 nucleotides matching TRBD1. V lost 8 bases, J lost 6 bases, and 3 bases stayed unmatched. This CDR3 has 13 residues. Germline CDR1 SGHTA, CDR2 FQGNSA. The CDR3 nucleotides read TGTGCCAGCGGACAGGGGGCTCGTCAGCCCCAGCATTTT. Amino acid sequence: CASGQGARQPQHF.

The chain carries TRBV7-9 and TRBJ1-2; D not certain. This CDR3 has 13 amino acids. CDR1 is SEHNR and CDR2 is FQNEAQ in the germline V gene (reference sequence). The ends were cut back, 3 bases at V and 3 bases at J, with 8 bases in the middle. The CDR3 here is CASSLGWDYGYTF. The CDR3 bases are TGTGCCAGCAGCTTGGGGTGGGACTATGGCTACACCTTC.

The genes are TRBV5-1 and TRBJ2-3, with D unclear. The CDR3 has 15 residues. Between the trimmed V and J ends, which lost 3 bases and 6 bases, there was a span of 17 bases. Per germline, CDR1 SGHRS and CDR2 YFSETQ. The CDR3 is CASSSGGRREDTQYF. The CDR3 DNA is TGCGCCAGCAGCTCGGGTGGTAGACGCGAGGATACGCAGTATTTT.

At least ten counts were recorded for this clonotype. The rearrangement joins TRBV4-3 to TRBJ1-6; 10 nucleotides agree with TRBD1. Germline lookup yields CDR1 LGHNA and CDR2 YSLEER. Trimming at V came to 5 bases and at J to 10 bases, leaving 5 bases not matched to a gene. The CDR3 has 14 residues. Here the CDR3 DNA reads TGCGCCAGCAGCAAGGGACAGGGGACCTCACCCCTCCACTTT. Its translation is CASSKGQGTSPLHF.

This clonotype was seen only a few times. The chain joins TRBV4-2 to TRBJ1-3; D is uncertain. Per the germline V gene, CDR1 is LGHNA and CDR2 is YNFKEQ. V was clipped by 4 bases and J by 12 bases, with 13 bases between them. This CDR3 spans 12 amino acids. CDR3: CASSPGPLRIYF. In DNA form, the CDR3 reads TGTGCCAGCAGCCCCGGGCCCCTCCGCATATATTTT.

This clonotype was observed at least ten times. The chain has TRBV5-1 and TRBJ1-1; D not certain. Germline CDR1 reads SGHRS; CDR2 reads YFSETQ. The CDR3 is 14 amino acids. Between the trimmed V and J ends, which lost 5 bases and 0 bases, there was a span of 11 bases. CDR3 residues: CASRRSALNTEAFF. In DNA, the CDR3 is TGCGCCAGCAGGAGGTCAGCCTTGAACACTGAAGCTTTCTTT. Combining the CDR3 with reference TRBV5-1 and TRBJ1-1 gives the whole variable domain KAGVTQTPRYLIKTRGQQVTLSCSPISGHRSVSWYQQTPGQGLQFLFEYFSETQRNKGNFPGRFSGRQFSNSRSEMNVSTLELGDSALYLCASRRSALNTEAFFGQGTRLTVV.

The J gene is TRBJ2-7, the V gene TRBV20-1; TRBD1 might be the D (7 bases). The length of the CDR3 is 16 residues. The germline V gene has CDR1 DFQATT and CDR2 SNEGSKA (reference sequence). The V and J ends lost 1 base and 4 bases respectively, with 20 bases between them. The CDR3 region is CSARASIRGVDYEQYF. In DNA, the CDR3 is TGCAGTGCTAGAGCTTCCATCAGGGGGGTGGATTACGAGCAGTACTTC.

This chain uses TRBV7-9 with TRBJ2-1, with 9 bases aligning to TRBD2. With V trimmed by 3 bases and J by 8 bases, 5 bases remained unmatched. The CDR3 consists of 14 residues. Germline V CDR1 and CDR2: SEHNR, FQNEAQ (reference sequence). In DNA, the CDR3 is TGTGCCAGCAGCTTCTATAGCGGGAGCGATGAGCAGTTCTTC. As protein: CASSFYSGSDEQFF.

The table lists this clonotype with a few counts. The rearrangement links TRBV20-1 to TRBJ1-1; D ambiguous. The germline V and J ends were trimmed by 5 bases and 8 bases, with 15 bases remaining between them. This CDR3 comprises 12 residues. Per germline, CDR1 DFQATT and CDR2 SNEGSKA (reference sequence). CDR3 nucleotides: TGCAGTGCTCGAAAGACGGGAGAGGAAGCTTTCTTT. Its protein is CSARKTGEEAFF.

This clonotype turned up a few times. This chain connects TRBV12-3 or TRBV12-4 to TRBJ2-1; 10 bases match TRBD2. The CDR3 is 18 residues long. The V gene end was trimmed by 5 bases and the J gene end by 0 bases; junction bases not matched to a gene: 10. CDR3 DNA: TGTGCCAGCAGTGTCGCTCTCACTAGCGGGAACTCCTACAATGAGCAGTTCTTC. This encodes CASSVALTSGNSYNEQFF.

This clonotype has ten or more counts. The chain combines TRBV6-5 with TRBJ2-7; D gene ambiguous. The V gene lost 0 bases and the J gene lost 1 base, with 13 bases spanning the gap. CDR1 is MNHEY and CDR2 is SVGAGI in the germline V gene. The CDR3 is made up of 16 amino acids. CDR3 bases: TGTGCCAGCAGTTACTCGGGCGGTCGTCAATCCTACGAGCAGTACTTC. Encoded protein: CASSYSGGRQSYEQYF.

This clonotype was counted at least ten times. The junction departs from germline at one end; a sequencing error may be responsible. The chain carries TRBV7-6 and TRBJ2-3, with D tentatively TRBD2 (5 bases). The CDR3 totals 16 residues. Germline V gives CDR1 SGHVS, CDR2 FNYEAQ. Here the CDR3 reads CASSSGLAGGTDTQYF. CDR3 in DNA: TGCGCCAGCAGTTCCGGACTGGCAGGAGGCACAGATACGCAGTATTTT.

This clonotype was detected many times. V and J are TRBV7-9 and TRBJ1-6; no definite D call. Deletions cut 1 base from V and 4 bases from J, with 11 bases between. Germline lookup yields CDR1 SEHNR and CDR2 FQNEAQ (reference sequence). The CDR3 is made up of 16 amino acids. As DNA, the CDR3 is TGTGCCAGCAGCTTAGGGCCGTCACGGTATAATTCACCCCTCCACTTT. Translation: CASSLGPSRYNSPLHF.

The chain couples TRBV11-2 to TRBJ2-3, with a tentative D call TRBD1 (5 bases). Between the trimmed V and J ends, which lost 3 bases and 5 bases, there was a span of 24 bases. This CDR3 has 18 amino acids. Per the germline V gene, CDR1 is SGHAT and CDR2 is FQNNGV. In DNA form, the CDR3 reads TGTGCCAGCAGCTTGGGGCCCGGCTCGGGCACGCAGAGAGATACGCAGTATTTT. It specifies CASSLGPGSGTQRDTQYF. Supplemented by reference TRBV11-2 and TRBJ2-3, the full variable domain reads EAGVAQSPRYKIIEKRQSVAFWCNPISGHATLYWYQQILGQGPKLLIQFQNNGVVDDSQLPKDRFSAERLKGVDSTLKIQPAKLEDSAVYLCASSLGPGSGTQRDTQYFGPGTRLTVL.

J is TRBJ1-1 and V is TRBV9, with 9 bases lining up with TRBD1. Per the germline V gene, CDR1 is SGDLS and CDR2 is YYNGEE. V lost 4 bases and J lost 0; bases outside the gene matches: 10. The CDR3 is made up of 17 amino acids. The CDR3 DNA sequence: TGTGCCAGCAGCCGGGACAGGGAGACCTACATGAACACTGAAGCTTTCTTT. It translates to CASSRDRETYMNTEAFF.

This clonotype was recorded at least ten times. The gene calls are TRBV4-3 and TRBJ1-1; D is perhaps TRBD1 (5 bases). The CDR3 has 14 amino acids. Germline V gene data show CDR1 as LGHNA and CDR2 as YSLEER. V lost 0 bases to trimming and J lost 7 bases, with 12 bases between them. In DNA form, the CDR3 reads TGCGCCAGCAGCCAAGATTTTCAGGGACTTGAAGCTTTCTTT. It codes for CASSQDFQGLEAFF.

The chain's CDR3 is CASSYSTAGEETQYF. The DNA for the CDR3 is TGTGCCAGCAGTTACTCGACTGCAGGGGAAGAGACCCAGTACTTC. The chain links TRBV6-5 to TRBJ2-5; TRBD1 might be the D (6 bases). The CDR3 is 15 residues long. CDR1 is MNHEY and CDR2 is SVGAGI in the germline V gene. V was trimmed by 0 bases and J by 3 bases, leaving 11 bases between them.

V usage is TRBV9 and J usage is TRBJ2-7, with 7 bases that match TRBD2. Germline CDR1 and CDR2: SGDLS and YYNGEE. After removal of 3 bases from V and 3 bases from J, the junction contained 12 bases not matched to a gene. The CDR3 runs 16 residues. The CDR3 nucleotides read TGTGCCAGCAGCGCCGGACTAGATTTTAGGAACTACGAGCAGTACTTC. This translates into CASSAGLDFRNYEQYF.

A few counts support this clonotype. This chain links TRBV24-1 with TRBJ1-1, with TRBD1 matching 7 bases. This CDR3 comprises 15 residues. With V trimmed by 7 bases and J by 1 base, 8 bases remained unmatched. CDR1 and CDR2 from the germline V gene are KGHDR and SFDVKD. CDR3 protein: CATRRWGTENTEAFF. The CDR3, as DNA: TGTGCCACCAGGAGGTGGGGGACAGAGAACACTGAAGCTTTCTTT.